Shown below are 27 T cell receptor beta chains from a single sample sequenced in a study of OX40 agonist ivuxolimab in advanced cancers. The protocol was immunoSEQ multiplex PCR, while the TCRdb copy is restricted to in-frame clones and leaves out a portion. The repertoire holds approximately 120,000 clones, with around 92% as singletons. Source: CD4+ or CD8+ T cells sorted from blood, taken in a trial of the OX40 agonist ivuxolimab. The receptors come from an adult with an advanced solid tumor such as melanoma, head and neck, liver or kidney cancer.

The chain links TRBV5-1 to TRBJ2-1; 12 bases fit TRBD1. J lost 5 bases, V lost 2 bases, and 8 bases had no gene match. Germline assignment: CDR1 SGHRS and CDR2 YFSETQ. This CDR3 is built from 17 residues. CDR3 DNA: TGCGCCAGCAGCTTTATCCCCGGGACAGGGGGCCACAATGAGCAGTTCTTC. This sequence encodes CASSFIPGTGGHNEQFF.

CDR3 amino acids: CASSRVTGGLGNQPQHF. DNA of the CDR3: TGTGCCAGCAGCCGTGTGACAGGGGGTTTGGGCAATCAGCCCCAGCATTTT. V is TRBV28 and J is TRBJ1-5, with 9 bases identical to TRBD1. The CDR3 is 17 amino acids. Germline V gene data show CDR1 as MDHEN and CDR2 as SYDVKM. V lost 6 bases to trimming and J lost 2 bases; unmatched junction nucleotides: 11.

This sequence joins TRBV7-8 and TRBJ2-1; D call uncertain. The CDR3 contains 12 residues. V was trimmed by 5 bases and J by 5 bases, leaving 7 bases between them. The germline gives CDR1 SGHVS, CDR2 FQNEAQ. CDR3 coding DNA: TGTGCCAGCAGCCTTAACGACAATGAGCAGTTCTTC. It is translated as CASSLNDNEQFF.

This clone was seen only once. This CDR3 is CASSASGTLYNEQFF. The CDR3 DNA follows: TGTGCCAGCAGTGCTTCGGGGACCCTCTACAATGAGCAGTTCTTC. The rearrangement uses TRBV2 and TRBJ2-1, with D perhaps given as TRBD1 or TRBD2 (5 bases each). Germline-derived CDR1 and CDR2 are SNHLY and FYNNEI. This CDR3 is 15 amino acids long. Trimming removed 4 bases from V and 3 bases from J, with 13 bases in between.

The V call is TRBV19, the J call TRBJ2-5; 8 nucleotides agree with TRBD1. CDR3 size: 14 residues. The J segment lost 1 base and the V segment lost 5 bases, leaving 3 bases of the junction unmatched. Germline V gene data show CDR1 as LNHDA and CDR2 as SQIVND (reference sequence). Here the CDR3 DNA reads TGTGCCAGTAGTTCAGACAGGGGCCAAGAGACCCAGTACTTC. Translation: CASSSDRGQETQYF.

This chain links TRBV10-2 with TRBJ2-7; 7 bases line up with TRBD2. Germline CDR1 is WSHSY and CDR2 is SAAADI. This CDR3 has 13 residues. J gave up 3 bases and V 8 bases, and 7 bases lay outside the gene matches. The DNA of the CDR3 is TGCGCCAGCGGAGCGGGAAGGAACTACGAGCAGTACTTC. Its translation: CASGAGRNYEQYF.

The rearrangement uses TRBV19 and TRBJ2-6; no reliable D call. V shed 6 bases and J shed 1 base, with 10 bases lying between them. Germline V gene data show CDR1 as LNHDA and CDR2 as SQIVND (reference sequence). The CDR3 covers 15 residues. CDR3 sequence (DNA): TGTGCCAGTAGCAAGGTCAGTTCTGGGGCCAACGTCCTGACTTTC. Amino acids: CASSKVSSGANVLTF.

The chain employs TRBV19 and TRBJ2-3; TRBD1 agrees at 7 bases. The V and J ends lost 4 bases and 0 bases, in that order; junction bases with no gene match: 1. The CDR3 is made up of 14 amino acids. Germline loops: CDR1 LNHDA, CDR2 SQIVND (reference sequence). CDR3 bases: TGTGCCAGTAGTACGGGACAGAGCACAGATACGCAGTATTTT. Translation gives CASSTGQSTDTQYF.

This chain connects TRBV10-3 to TRBJ2-3; D not resolved. The V end lost 4 bases, the J end lost 3 bases, and 2 bases lay between the germline ends. There are 11 residues in the CDR3. Per the germline V gene, CDR1 is ENHRY and CDR2 is SYGVKD. CDR3 coding DNA: TGTGCCATCAGTGGAACAGATACGCAGTATTTT. It is translated as CAISGTDTQYF.

J is TRBJ2-7 and V is TRBV4-2; 7 bases line up with TRBD1. The CDR3 spans 15 residues. Germline lookup yields CDR1 LGHNA and CDR2 YNFKEQ. Trimming took 1 base from V and 2 from J; bases not matched to a gene: 5. The DNA for the CDR3 is TGTGCCAGCAGCCAAGGAGAGGGGGCGACCTACGAGCAGTACTTC. Translating gives CASSQGEGATYEQYF.

The V call is TRBV11-3, the J call TRBJ2-5, with D unresolved. Between the trimmed V and J ends, which lost 5 bases and 1 base, there was a span of 8 bases. Germline V gene lookup returns CDR1 SGHNT and CDR2 YENEEA. CDR3 length equals 13 residues. CDR3 DNA: TGTGCCAGCAGCCCCACGGCCCAAGAGACCCAGTACTTC. It encodes CASSPTAQETQYF.

The chain recombines TRBV5-1 with TRBJ1-2, with 7 bases fitting TRBD1. Germline V CDR1 and CDR2: SGHRS, YFSETQ. CDR3 size: 15 residues. Trimming took 0 bases from V and 3 from J; bases not matched to a gene: 5. The CDR3 here is CASSLGGGADYGYTF. CDR3 nucleotide sequence: TGCGCCAGCAGCTTGGGAGGGGGCGCGGACTATGGCTACACCTTC.

The V call is TRBV28, the J call TRBJ2-7; TRBD2 aligns across 13 bases. From germline, CDR1 is MDHEN and CDR2 SYDVKM. V lost 3 bases to trimming and J lost 2 bases; unmatched junction nucleotides: 1. The CDR3 is 15 amino acids. The DNA for the CDR3 is TGTGCCAGCAGTTTGGGGACTAGCGGGACCTACGAGCAGTACTTC. Residues: CASSLGTSGTYEQYF.

Comment on this clone: At one of its ends the junction is not consistent with the germline gene, which may arise from a read error. The CDR3 DNA reads as TGTGCCAGCACCGGGACTAGCAGAGATACGCAGTATTTT. The encoded protein is CASTGTSRDTQYF. V is TRBV2 and J is TRBJ2-3; 9 bases match TRBD2. The V gene's germline CDR1 is SNHLY and CDR2 FYNNEI. The CDR3 extends over 13 amino acids.

A note on this clone: Other DNA sequences in this sample translate to the same CDR3. The V gene is TRBV7-3, the J gene TRBJ2-3; D ambiguous. Per the germline V gene, CDR1 is SGHTA and CDR2 is FQGTGA. The CDR3 spans 14 residues. Trimming removed 5 bases at V and 0 bases at J, with 9 bases between. CDR3 in amino acids: CASSLNPSTDTQYF. CDR3 coding DNA: TGTGCCAGCAGCCTCAACCCGAGCACAGATACGCAGTATTTT.

The CDR3 region has the DNA TGTGCCATCAGTGTTGGACAGGGGGCGCGTAATGAGCAGTTCTTC. It translates to CAISVGQGARNEQFF. This chain links TRBV10-3 with TRBJ2-1, with TRBD1 identical over 11 bases. The CDR3 is 15 residues long. Looked up from germline, CDR1 is ENHRY and CDR2 is SYGVKD. V lost 4 bases to trimming and J lost 7 bases; unmatched junction nucleotides: 6.

This clone was observed a handful of times. The chain couples TRBV7-6 to TRBJ2-7; D is possibly TRBD1 (6 bases). CDR3 size: 15 residues. CDR1 is SGHVS, CDR2 FNYEAQ, per germline. Trimming took 4 bases from V and 1 from J, leaving 14 bases between them. The CDR3 is CASSSHRAASYEQYF. The CDR3 DNA reads as TGTGCCAGCAGCTCCCACAGGGCCGCTTCCTACGAGCAGTACTTC.

The gene calls are TRBV6-5 and TRBJ1-2, with D possibly matching TRBD1 (6 bases). V lost 2 bases and J 4 bases, leaving 8 bases between the germline ends. The germline gives CDR1 MNHEY, CDR2 SVGAGI. The CDR3 is 13 amino acids. The CDR3, as DNA: TGTGCCAGCAGTTACGGGACATTCTATGGCTACACCTTC. Residues: CASSYGTFYGYTF.

The genes are TRBV5-1 and TRBJ2-5; 9 bases match TRBD2. The CDR3 contains 16 residues. Germline assignment: CDR1 SGHRS and CDR2 YFSETQ. V trimming: 0 bases; J trimming: 2 bases; junction bases outside the gene matches: 5. Here the CDR3 DNA reads TGCGCCAGCAGCTTGGGACTAGCGGACGGACAAGAGACCCAGTACTTC. This codes for CASSLGLADGQETQYF.

This chain connects TRBV5-1 to TRBJ2-7, with a possible D match to TRBD2 (6 bases). Trimming removed 4 bases at V and 3 bases at J, with 14 bases between. This CDR3 has 14 amino acids. Germline V gives CDR1 SGHRS, CDR2 YFSETQ. The CDR3 sequence: CASSAGPVDYEQYF. The DNA of the CDR3 is TGCGCCAGCAGCGCGGGACCCGTAGACTACGAGCAGTACTTC.

The chain couples TRBV11-3 to TRBJ2-2, with D unclear. In germline, CDR1 is SGHNT, CDR2 YENEEA. The V and J ends lost 2 bases and 6 bases respectively, with 10 bases between them. CDR3 length equals 14 residues. CDR3 in DNA: TGTGCCAGCAGCTTAACTTGGGGTTCCGGGGAGCTGTTTTTT. Its translation: CASSLTWGSGELFF. Full variable domain (outside the CDR3, taken from reference TRBV11-3 and TRBJ2-2): EAGVVQSPRYKIIEKKQPVAFWCNPISGHNTLYWYLQNLGQGPELLIRYENEEAVDDSQLPKDRFSAERLKGVDSTLKIQPAELGDSAVYLCASSLTWGSGELFFGEGSRLTVL.

V is TRBV7-9 and J is TRBJ2-5; tentatively, D is TRBD2 (5 bases). The DNA end favors TRBJ2-7, so the J call may be wrong. The CDR3 consists of 12 residues. Germline CDR1 SEHNR, CDR2 FQNEAQ (reference sequence). The CDR3 nucleotides are TGTGCCAGCAGCATAGACTACCGCGAGCAGTACTTC. Translating gives CASSIDYREQYF.

The chain has TRBV13 and TRBJ1-5; D remains ambiguous. Trimming pared 2 bases from V and 2 bases from J, leaving 10 bases between. The CDR3 runs 15 residues. The germline V gene encodes CDR1 PRHDT and CDR2 FYEKMQ (reference sequence). The CDR3 nucleotides are TGTGCCAGCAGCTTACGCGGGCAGGGCAATCAGCCCCAGCATTTT. Translation gives CASSLRGQGNQPQHF.

J is TRBJ2-1 and V is TRBV2; D ambiguous. The germline gives CDR1 SNHLY, CDR2 FYNNEI. CDR3 length: 13 amino acids. V was cut by 6 bases and J by 6 bases, with 12 bases left in between. The CDR3, as DNA: TGTGCCAGCAGCGTCGAAGGGTTCAATGAGCAGTTCTTC. Translated: CASSVEGFNEQFF. The variable domain in full, completed from reference TRBV2 and TRBJ2-1, reads EPEVTQTPSHQVTQMGQEVILRCVPISNHLYFYWYRQILGQKVEFLVSFYNNEISEKSEIFDDQFSVERPDGSNFTLKIRSTKLEDSAMYFCASSVEGFNEQFFGPGTRLTVL.

This clone was counted a few times. The chain recombines TRBV30 with TRBJ2-1, with unresolved D. The germline CDR1 and CDR2 sequences are GTSNPN and SVGIG (reference sequence). Trimming removed 4 bases from V and 7 bases from J, with 8 bases in between. CDR3 size: 11 residues. CDR3 protein: CAWTLGNEQFF. DNA of the CDR3: TGTGCCTGGACCCTAGGGAATGAGCAGTTCTTC.

The chain uses TRBV18 and TRBJ2-5; TRBD1 agrees at 9 bases. From germline, CDR1 is KGHSH and CDR2 LQKENI. The CDR3 totals 13 residues. The V gene end was trimmed by 5 bases and the J gene end by 7 bases; junction bases not matched to a gene: 5. For the CDR3, the DNA is TGTGCCAGCTCATCGGACAGGGGTAGGACCCAGTACTTC. Residues: CASSSDRGRTQYF.

The chain links TRBV19 to TRBJ1-5, with D tentatively TRBD1 (6 bases). Germline V gives CDR1 LNHDA, CDR2 SQIVND (reference sequence). The CDR3 has 14 residues. Trimming removed 3 bases at V and 6 bases at J, with 12 bases between. This CDR3 reads CASSMSGGGQPQHF. The CDR3, as DNA: TGTGCCAGTAGTATGTCCGGGGGCGGTCAGCCCCAGCATTTT.